A single sample is the source of the 8 T cell receptor beta chains below, sequenced in a study of cytotoxic CD8 clonotypes in ibrutinib-treated CLL. TCRdb's copy holds only in-frame clones and misses some; the assay was immunoSEQ multiplex PCR. The sample shows 40,000 to 50,000 clones, around 60% of them seen only once. Material: PBMCs, obtained after 24 months of ibrutinib treatment. These receptors all stem from a human donor with chronic lymphocytic leukemia.

This clone was recorded many times. The chain links TRBV18 to TRBJ1-3; D unresolved. CDR3 length equals 14 residues. V was cut by 6 bases and J by 4 bases, with 13 bases left in between. The germline CDR1 and CDR2 sequences are KGHSH and LQKENI. CDR3 sequence: CASSPFSGGNTIYF. The DNA of the CDR3 is TGTGCCAGCTCGCCATTTAGCGGGGGAAACACCATATATTTT.

The rearrangement joins TRBV19 to TRBJ1-2; D not resolved. CDR1 LNHDA and CDR2 SQIVND come from the germline V gene (reference sequence). This CDR3 spans 16 amino acids. The V gene lost 3 bases and the J gene lost 0 bases, with 14 bases spanning the gap. The CDR3 protein is CASSITAAAANYGYTF. The CDR3 DNA reads TGTGCCAGTAGTATTACGGCGGCAGCCGCTAACTATGGCTACACCTTC.

The chain carries TRBV5-1 and TRBJ2-1; possibly TRBD1 for D (6 bases). The germline gives CDR1 SGHRS, CDR2 YFSETQ. The CDR3 totals 14 residues. The V gene lost 4 bases and the J gene lost 9 bases, with 17 bases spanning the gap. CDR3: CASSLLSGAGEQFF. The CDR3 DNA reads as TGCGCCAGCAGCCTTCTCTCAGGGGCCGGTGAGCAGTTCTTC.

The rearrangement joins TRBV5-1 to TRBJ2-3; D possibly corresponds to TRBD2 (5 bases). This CDR3 has 16 residues. V was trimmed by 0 bases and J by 1 base, leaving 12 bases between them. Per germline, CDR1 SGHRS and CDR2 YFSETQ. The CDR3 reads CASSLDSGMGTDTQYF. The CDR3 DNA follows: TGCGCCAGCAGCTTGGATTCGGGGATGGGCACAGATACGCAGTATTTT.

This clone was seen only once. This probably arose from a read error, given a far larger clone one base away. The chain couples TRBV29-1 to TRBJ2-5, with D tentatively TRBD1 or TRBD2 (7 bases each). The end of the DNA fits TRBJ2-7 better, so the J call may be wrong. CDR1 and CDR2 (germline): SQVTM, ANQGSEA. The CDR3 sequence is 13 residues long. In DNA form, the CDR3 reads TGCAGCGCCGGGGGGCAGGGGGGCTACGAGCAGTACTTC. Amino acids: CSAGGQGGYEQYF.

This sequence joins TRBV28 and TRBJ1-5, with 7 bases matching TRBD1. CDR1 is MDHEN and CDR2 is SYDVKM in the germline V gene. With 3 bases clipped from V and 5 bases from J, the junction kept 7 bases outside the gene matches. The CDR3 is made up of 15 amino acids. CDR3 in amino acids: CASSLPTGAHQPQHF. As DNA, the CDR3 is TGTGCCAGCAGTTTGCCAACAGGGGCCCATCAGCCCCAGCATTTT.

The chain carries TRBV6-1 and TRBJ1-4; D is perhaps TRBD1 (5 bases). Between the trimmed V and J ends, which lost 0 bases and 2 bases, there was a span of 10 bases. CDR3 length: 16 amino acids. Germline CDR1 MNHNS, CDR2 SASEGT. The chain's CDR3 is CASSEAQASTNEKLFF. The CDR3 DNA is TGTGCCAGCAGTGAAGCACAGGCTTCGACTAATGAAAAACTGTTTTTT.

The genes are TRBV28 and TRBJ1-6, with D perhaps matching TRBD1 (6 bases). With 6 bases removed from V and 18 bases from J, the gap between germline ends came to 24 bases. Per germline, CDR1 MDHEN and CDR2 SYDVKM. This CDR3 has 14 amino acids. Here the CDR3 reads CASRSGGADRLYHF. CDR3 bases: TGTGCCAGCAGATCCGGGGGGGCCGATCGGTTGTACCACTTT.